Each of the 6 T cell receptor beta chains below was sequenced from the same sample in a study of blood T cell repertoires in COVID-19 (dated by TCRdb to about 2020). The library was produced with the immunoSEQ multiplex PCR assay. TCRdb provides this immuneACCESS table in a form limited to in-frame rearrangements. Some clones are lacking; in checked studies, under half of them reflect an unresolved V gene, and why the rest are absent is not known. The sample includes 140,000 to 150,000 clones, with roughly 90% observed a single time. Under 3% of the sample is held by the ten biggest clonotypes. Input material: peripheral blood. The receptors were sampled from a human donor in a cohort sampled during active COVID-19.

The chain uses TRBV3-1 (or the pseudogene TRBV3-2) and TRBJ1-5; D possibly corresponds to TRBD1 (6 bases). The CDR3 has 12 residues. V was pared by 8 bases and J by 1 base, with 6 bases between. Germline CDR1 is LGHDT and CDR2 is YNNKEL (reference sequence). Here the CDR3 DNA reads TGTGCCAGCGGACAGAGCAATCAGCCCCAGCATTTT. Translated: CASGQSNQPQHF.

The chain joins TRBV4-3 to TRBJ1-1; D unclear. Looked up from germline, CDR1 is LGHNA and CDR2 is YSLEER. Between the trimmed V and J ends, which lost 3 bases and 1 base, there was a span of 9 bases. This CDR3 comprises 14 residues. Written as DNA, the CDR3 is TGCGCCAGCAGCCACAGACTGAGGAACACTGAAGCTTTCTTT. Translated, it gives CASSHRLRNTEAFF.

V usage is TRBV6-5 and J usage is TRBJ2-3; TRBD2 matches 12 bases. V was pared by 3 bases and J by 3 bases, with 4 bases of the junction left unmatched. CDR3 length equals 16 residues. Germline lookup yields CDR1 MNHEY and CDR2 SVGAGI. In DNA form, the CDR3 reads TGTGCCAGCAGTTATTCTAGCGGGGGGGGAACAGATACGCAGTATTTT. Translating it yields CASSYSSGGGTDTQYF.

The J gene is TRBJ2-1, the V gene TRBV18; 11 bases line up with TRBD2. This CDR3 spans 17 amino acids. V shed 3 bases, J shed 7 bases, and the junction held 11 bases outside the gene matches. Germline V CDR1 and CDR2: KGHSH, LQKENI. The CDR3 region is CASSPLLAGVKVNEQFF. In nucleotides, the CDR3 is TGTGCCAGCTCACCTTTACTAGCGGGAGTTAAGGTAAATGAGCAGTTCTTC. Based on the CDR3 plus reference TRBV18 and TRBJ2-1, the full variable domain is NAGVMQNPRHLVRRRGQEARLRCSPMKGHSHVYWYRQLPEEGLKFMVYLQKENIIDESGMPKERFSAEFPKEGPSILRIQQVVRGDSAAYFCASSPLLAGVKVNEQFFGPGTRLTVL.

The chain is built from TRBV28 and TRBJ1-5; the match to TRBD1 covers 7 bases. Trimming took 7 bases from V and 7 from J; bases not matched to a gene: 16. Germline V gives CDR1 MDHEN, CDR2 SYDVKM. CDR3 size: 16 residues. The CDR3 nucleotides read TGTGCCAGCACTCCTCCCCAGACAGGGAAAAAACAGCCCCAGCATTTT. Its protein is CASTPPQTGKKQPQHF.

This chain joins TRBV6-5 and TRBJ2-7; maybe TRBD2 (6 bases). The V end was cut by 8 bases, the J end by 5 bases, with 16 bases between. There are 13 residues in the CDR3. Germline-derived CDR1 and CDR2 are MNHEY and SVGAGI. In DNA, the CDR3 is TGTGCCAGCTACCGGGACTCGTACCACGAGCAGTACTTC. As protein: CASYRDSYHEQYF.